The TCR beta chain under discussion was sequenced for a study of molecular identifiers for immune sequencing clone quantification. Broader study findings: Under 1% of molecules in naive cells, but over 98% of effector molecules, belonged to clones above 20 RNA copies. Jurkat TCR RNA spiked in from one cell could reportedly be detected among approximately 980,000 naive cells.

CDR1 and CDR2 (germline): MNHEY, SMNVEV (reference sequence). CDR3 size: 16 residues. V lost 0 bases to trimming and J lost 1 base; unmatched junction nucleotides: 5. Previously described methods and listed TCR primers produced bulk TCR libraries. One entry per CDR3 protein, called by TCRdb with MiXCR from the PCR reads. The sample lists 460,000 or so distinct CDR3 sequences, about 21% occurring once. This clonotype was seen many times. The antigen remains unidentified. In the sort, naive CD8 T cells were defined as CD8+CD4-CCR7+CD45RA+. The chain uses TRBV27 and TRBJ2-5; 7 bases align to TRBD1. The sequence was obtained from a human donor in good health. Some libraries in this study had Jurkat cell RNA spiked in. Sequences were obtained from naive CD8+ T cells from blood, with Jurkat cell RNA spiked in. Sample subset: FACS-sorted CD8+CD4-CCR7+CD45RA+ naive T cells. The CDR3 nucleotides read TGTGCCAGCAGTTTATCCGCCAGGGGGTCCCAAGAGACCCAGTACTTC. Residues: CASSLSARGSQETQYF.